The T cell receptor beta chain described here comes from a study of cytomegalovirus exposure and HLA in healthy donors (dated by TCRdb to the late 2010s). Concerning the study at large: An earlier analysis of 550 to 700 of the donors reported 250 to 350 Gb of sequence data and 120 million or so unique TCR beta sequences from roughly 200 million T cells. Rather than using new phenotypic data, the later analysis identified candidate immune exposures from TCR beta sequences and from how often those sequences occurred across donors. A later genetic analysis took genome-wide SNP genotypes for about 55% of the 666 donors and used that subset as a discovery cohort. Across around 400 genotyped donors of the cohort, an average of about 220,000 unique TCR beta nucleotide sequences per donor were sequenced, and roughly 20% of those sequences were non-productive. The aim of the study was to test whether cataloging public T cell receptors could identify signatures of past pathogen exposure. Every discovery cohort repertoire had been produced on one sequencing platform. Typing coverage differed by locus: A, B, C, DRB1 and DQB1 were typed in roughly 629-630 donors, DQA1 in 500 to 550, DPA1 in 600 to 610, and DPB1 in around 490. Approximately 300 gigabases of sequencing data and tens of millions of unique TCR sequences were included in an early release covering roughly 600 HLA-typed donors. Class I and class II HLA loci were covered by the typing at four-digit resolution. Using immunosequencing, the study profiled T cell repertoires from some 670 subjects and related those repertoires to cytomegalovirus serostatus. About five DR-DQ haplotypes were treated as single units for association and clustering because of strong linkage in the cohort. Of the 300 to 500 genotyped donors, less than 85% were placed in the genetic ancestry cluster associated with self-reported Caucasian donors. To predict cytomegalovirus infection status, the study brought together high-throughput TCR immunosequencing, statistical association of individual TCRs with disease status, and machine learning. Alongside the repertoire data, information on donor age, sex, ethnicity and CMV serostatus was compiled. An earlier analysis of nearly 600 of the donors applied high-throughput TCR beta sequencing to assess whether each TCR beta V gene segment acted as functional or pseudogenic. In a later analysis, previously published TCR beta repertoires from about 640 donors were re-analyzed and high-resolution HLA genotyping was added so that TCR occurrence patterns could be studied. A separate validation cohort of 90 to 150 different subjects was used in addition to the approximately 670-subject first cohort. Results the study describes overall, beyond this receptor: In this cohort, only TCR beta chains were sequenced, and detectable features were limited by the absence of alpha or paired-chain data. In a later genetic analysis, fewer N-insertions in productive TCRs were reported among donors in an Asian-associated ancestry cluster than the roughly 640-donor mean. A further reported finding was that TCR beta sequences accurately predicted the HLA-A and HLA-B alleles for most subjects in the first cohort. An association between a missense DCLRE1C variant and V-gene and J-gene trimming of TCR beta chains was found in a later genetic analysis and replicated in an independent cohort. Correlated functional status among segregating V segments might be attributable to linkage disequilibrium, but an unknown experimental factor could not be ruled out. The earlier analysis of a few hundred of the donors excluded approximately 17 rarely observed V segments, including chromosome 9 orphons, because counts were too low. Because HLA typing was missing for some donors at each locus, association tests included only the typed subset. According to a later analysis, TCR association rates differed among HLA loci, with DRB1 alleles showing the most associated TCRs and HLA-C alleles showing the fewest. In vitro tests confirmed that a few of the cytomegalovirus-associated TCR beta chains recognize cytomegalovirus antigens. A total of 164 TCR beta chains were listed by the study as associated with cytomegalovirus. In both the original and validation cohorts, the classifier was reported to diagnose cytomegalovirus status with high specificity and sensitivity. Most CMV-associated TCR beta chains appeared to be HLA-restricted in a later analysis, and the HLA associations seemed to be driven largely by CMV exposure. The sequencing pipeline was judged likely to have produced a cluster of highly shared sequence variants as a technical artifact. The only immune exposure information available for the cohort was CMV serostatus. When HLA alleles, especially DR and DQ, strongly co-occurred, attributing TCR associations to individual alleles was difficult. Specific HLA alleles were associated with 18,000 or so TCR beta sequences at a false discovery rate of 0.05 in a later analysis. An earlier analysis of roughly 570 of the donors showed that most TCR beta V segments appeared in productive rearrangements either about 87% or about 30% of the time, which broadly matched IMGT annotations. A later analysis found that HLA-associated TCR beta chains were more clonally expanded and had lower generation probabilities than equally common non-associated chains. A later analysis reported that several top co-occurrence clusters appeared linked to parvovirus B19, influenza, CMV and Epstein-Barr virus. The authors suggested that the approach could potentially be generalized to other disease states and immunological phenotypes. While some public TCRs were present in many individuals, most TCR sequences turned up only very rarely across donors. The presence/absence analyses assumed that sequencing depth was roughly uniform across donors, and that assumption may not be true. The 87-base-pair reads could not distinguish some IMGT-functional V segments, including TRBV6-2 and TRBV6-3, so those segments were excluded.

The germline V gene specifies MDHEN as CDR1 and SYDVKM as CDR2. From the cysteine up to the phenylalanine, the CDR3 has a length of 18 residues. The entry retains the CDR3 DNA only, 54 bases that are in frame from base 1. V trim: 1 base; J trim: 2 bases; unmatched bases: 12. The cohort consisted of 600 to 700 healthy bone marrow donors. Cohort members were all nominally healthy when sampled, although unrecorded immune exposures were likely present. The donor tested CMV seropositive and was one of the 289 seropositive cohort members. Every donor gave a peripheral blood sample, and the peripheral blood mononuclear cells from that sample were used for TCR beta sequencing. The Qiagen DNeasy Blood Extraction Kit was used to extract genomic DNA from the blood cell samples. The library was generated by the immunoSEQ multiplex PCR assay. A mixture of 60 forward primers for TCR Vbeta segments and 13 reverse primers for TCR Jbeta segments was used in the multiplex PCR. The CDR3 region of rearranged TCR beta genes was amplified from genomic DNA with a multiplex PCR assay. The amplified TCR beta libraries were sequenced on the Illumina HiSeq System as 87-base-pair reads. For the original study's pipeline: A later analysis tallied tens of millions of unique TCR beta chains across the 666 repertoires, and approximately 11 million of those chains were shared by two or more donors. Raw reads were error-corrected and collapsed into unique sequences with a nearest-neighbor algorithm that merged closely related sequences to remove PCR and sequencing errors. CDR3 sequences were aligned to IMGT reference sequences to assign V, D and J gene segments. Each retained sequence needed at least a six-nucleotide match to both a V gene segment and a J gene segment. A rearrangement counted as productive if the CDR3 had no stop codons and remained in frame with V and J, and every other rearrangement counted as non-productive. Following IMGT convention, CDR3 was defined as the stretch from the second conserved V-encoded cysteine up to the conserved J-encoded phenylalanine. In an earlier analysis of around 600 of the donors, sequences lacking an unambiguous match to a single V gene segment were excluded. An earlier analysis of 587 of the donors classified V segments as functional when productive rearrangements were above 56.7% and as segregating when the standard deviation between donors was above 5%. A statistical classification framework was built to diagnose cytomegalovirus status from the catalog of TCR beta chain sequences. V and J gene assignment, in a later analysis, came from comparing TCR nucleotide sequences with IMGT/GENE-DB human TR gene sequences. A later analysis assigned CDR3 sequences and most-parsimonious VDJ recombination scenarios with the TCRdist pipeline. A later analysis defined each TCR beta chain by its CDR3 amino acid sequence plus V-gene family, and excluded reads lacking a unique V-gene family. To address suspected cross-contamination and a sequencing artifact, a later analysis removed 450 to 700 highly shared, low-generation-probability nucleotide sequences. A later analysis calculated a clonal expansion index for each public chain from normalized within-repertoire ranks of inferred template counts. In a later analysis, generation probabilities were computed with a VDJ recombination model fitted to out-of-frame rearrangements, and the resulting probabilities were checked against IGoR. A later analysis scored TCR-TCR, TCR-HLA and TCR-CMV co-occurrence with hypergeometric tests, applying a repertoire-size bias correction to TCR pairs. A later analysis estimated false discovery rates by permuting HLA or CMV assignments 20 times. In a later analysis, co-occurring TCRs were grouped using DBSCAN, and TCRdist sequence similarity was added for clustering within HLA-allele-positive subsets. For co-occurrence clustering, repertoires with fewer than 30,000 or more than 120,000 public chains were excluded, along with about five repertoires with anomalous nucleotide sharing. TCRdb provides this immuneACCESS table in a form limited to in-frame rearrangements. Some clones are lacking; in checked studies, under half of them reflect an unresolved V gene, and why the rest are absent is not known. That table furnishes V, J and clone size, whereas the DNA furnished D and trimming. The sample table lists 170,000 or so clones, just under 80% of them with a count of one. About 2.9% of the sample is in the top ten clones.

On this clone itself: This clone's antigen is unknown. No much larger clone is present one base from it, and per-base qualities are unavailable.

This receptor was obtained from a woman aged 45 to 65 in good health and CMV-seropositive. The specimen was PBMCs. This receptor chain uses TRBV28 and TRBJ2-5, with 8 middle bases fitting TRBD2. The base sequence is TGTGCCAGCAGTTTATCCTGGAGTAGCGGGACTGGGCAAGAGACCCAGTACTTC. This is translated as CASSLSWSSGTGQETQYF.